This T cell receptor beta chain was captured by sequencing in a study of T cells in Graves' hyperthyroidism and ophthalmopathy. Study-wide results and caveats: Before onset, by a median of around six months, the model predicted ophthalmopathy.

Out of over 9 ml of fresh peripheral blood came the PBMCs. This clonotype was seen only a few times. Antigen unknown. Germline V CDR1 and CDR2: MDHEN, SYDVKM. V was clipped by 6 bases and J by 4 bases, with 28 bases between them. The CDR3 length is 18 residues. From RNA transcripts, TCR beta CDR3 regions were amplified. HTBI primers were the set used in a first-round RT-PCR of the TCR CDR3. TCRdb reprocessed the multiplex PCR reads with MiXCR, giving one entry per CDR3 protein. Here the sample spans 350,000 to 400,000 distinct CDR3 sequences, under 15% being singletons. The sequence derives from a woman aged 25-40 years with Graves' hyperthyroidism. This rearrangement joins TRBV28 to TRBJ2-7, with D perhaps given as TRBD1 or TRBD2 (7 bases each). Source material: blood. CDR3 loop: CASRPGGPGTDNWYEQYF. CDR3 nucleotide sequence: TGTGCCAGCAGGCCCGGGGGGCCCGGGACAGATAATTGGTACGAGCAGTACTTC.